This T cell receptor beta chain was observed in a study of T cells in Graves' hyperthyroidism and ophthalmopathy. The CDR3 is 15 residues long. V lost 5 bases and J lost 5; bases outside the gene matches: 10. Germline values: CDR1 MDHEN, CDR2 SYDVKM. Hyperthyroidism patients were newly diagnosed, had disease duration under 2 months, and were aged 18 to 65 years. Cells are PBMCs isolated from more than 8.5 ml of fresh blood. This clonotype has a count of ten or more. TCR beta CDR3 regions were amplified from RNA. HTBI primers were employed in a first-round RT-PCR of the TCR CDR3. TCRdb independently ran MiXCR on the multiplex PCR reads; one entry per CDR3 protein. This sample has about 420,000 distinct CDR3 sequences; roughly 13% occur once, and the top ten carry 5.3%.

Sequenced: blood. The V call is TRBV28, the J call TRBJ2-5; 8 bases are a match to TRBD1. The sequence was obtained from a woman younger than 30 with Graves' hyperthyroidism. This CDR3 is CASSPRQGKGETQYF. The CDR3 bases are TGTGCCAGCAGTCCCCGACAGGGGAAGGGGGAGACCCAGTACTTC. The full variable domain, rest sourced from reference TRBV28 and TRBJ2-5, is DVKVTQSSRYLVKRTGEKVFLECVQDMDHENMFWYRQDPGLGLRLIYFSYDVKMKEKGDIPEGYSVSREKKERFSLILESASTNQTSMYLCASSPRQGKGETQYFGPGTRLLVL.